This T cell receptor (beta chain) was found in a study of blood T cell repertoires in COVID-19. In the study overall: The origin of the acute and convalescent COVID-19 samples was the United States, Italy and Spain. T cells, B-cell-depleted T cells, or PBMCs supplied cDNA or gDNA.

The CDR3 has 14 amino acids. Germline V gives CDR1 SGHRS, CDR2 YFSETQ. The junction had 3 bases not matched to a gene; V was cut back by 5 bases and J by 1 base. Original methodology: Amplification from reference gene primers served as the basis for estimated nucleated cell counts. Generated by immunoSEQ multiplex PCR, the TCRdb table keeps only in-frame clones and is missing some. That table gives V, J and clone size, and the DNA gave D and trimming. Of fewer than 200,000 clones listed, 60% to 80% are singletons. The J gene is TRBJ2-5, the V gene TRBV5-1; 9 nucleotides agree with TRBD2. The sequenced material came from peripheral blood. This receptor was taken from a man between 65 and 85 years old with acute or convalescent COVID-19. CDR3 sequence (DNA): TGCGCCAGCAGGGCGGGGGGGCCCCAAGAGACCCAGTACTTC. Protein sequence: CASRAGGPQETQYF.